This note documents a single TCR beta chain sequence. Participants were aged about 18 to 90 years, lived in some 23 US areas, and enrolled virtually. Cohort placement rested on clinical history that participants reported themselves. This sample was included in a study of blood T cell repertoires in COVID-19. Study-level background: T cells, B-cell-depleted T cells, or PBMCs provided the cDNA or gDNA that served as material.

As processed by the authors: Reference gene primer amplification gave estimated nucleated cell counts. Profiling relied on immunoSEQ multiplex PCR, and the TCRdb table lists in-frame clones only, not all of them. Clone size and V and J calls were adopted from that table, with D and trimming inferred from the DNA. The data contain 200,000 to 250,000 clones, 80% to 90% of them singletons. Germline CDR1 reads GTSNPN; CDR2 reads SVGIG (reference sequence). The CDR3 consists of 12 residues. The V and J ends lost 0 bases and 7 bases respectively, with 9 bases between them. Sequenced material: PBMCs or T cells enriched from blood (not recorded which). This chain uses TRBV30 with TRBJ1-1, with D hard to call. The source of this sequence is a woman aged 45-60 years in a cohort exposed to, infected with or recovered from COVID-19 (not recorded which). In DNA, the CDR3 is TGTGCCTGGAGTGTACGGTTCGGTGAAGCTTTCTTT. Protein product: CAWSVRFGEAFF.